These 25 T cell receptor beta chains originate from one sample sequenced in a study of T cell repertoires in cytomegalovirus infection. TCRdb reprocessed the reads with MiXCR, giving one entry per CDR3 protein. The table records fewer than 400,000 distinct CDR3 sequences, 15% to 20% of them present only once. Sequenced input: PBMCs. The receptors shown here come from a human donor in good health (CMV status not recorded). Some clones in this sample may be carry-over from other donors' samples.

This clonotype was recorded a few times. The gene calls are TRBV4-1 and TRBJ2-3; 9 nucleotides agree with TRBD1. Germline CDR1 MGHRA, CDR2 YSYEKL. The CDR3 consists of 16 residues. The V gene end was trimmed by 0 bases and the J gene end by 6 bases; junction bases not matched to a gene: 7. The CDR3 coding sequence is TGCGCCAGCAGCCAAGAAAGGACAGGGGAGGGTGATACGCAGTATTTT. Translated: CASSQERTGEGDTQYF.

The chain links TRBV20-1 to TRBJ2-7; 8 nucleotides match TRBD1. In germline, CDR1 is DFQATT, CDR2 SNEGSKA (reference sequence). Trimming cost V 5 bases and J 3 bases; bases outside gene matches: 3. CDR3 length: 12 residues. The CDR3 loop is CSARDRGYEQYF. DNA of the CDR3: TGCAGTGCTCGCGACAGGGGCTACGAGCAGTACTTC.

This clonotype was seen a few times. The chain carries TRBV6-1 and TRBJ1-3; a weak D match, TRBD1 (5 bases). CDR1 MNHNS and CDR2 SASEGT come from the germline V gene. V lost 6 bases and J lost 0, with 15 bases in between. The CDR3 covers 16 residues. The CDR3 nucleotides are TGTGCCAGCAGGAGGGGACTGCTCTCCTCTGGAAACACCATATATTTT. Translating gives CASRRGLLSSGNTIYF.

On this clonotype itself: Germline and junction disagree at one end, which may indicate a read error. This sequence joins TRBV19 and TRBJ2-3; D unclear. From germline, CDR1 is LNHDA and CDR2 SQIVND (reference sequence). CDR3 size: 14 residues. The CDR3 DNA sequence: TGTGCCTCCTCCGGACGGAGAACCACAGATGCGCAGTATTTT. This sequence encodes CASSGRRTTDAQYF.

Concerning this clonotype itself: This may stem from a read error, because a much larger clone lies one nucleotide away. This sequence joins TRBV12-3 or TRBV12-4 and TRBJ1-3; D is ambiguous. The CDR3 is 15 amino acids. The V end lost 6 bases, the J end lost 5 bases, and 17 bases lay between the germline ends. For the CDR3, the DNA is TGTGCCAGCAGCCGGGGTGGGTCGTCCAGAAACACCATATATTTT. Protein sequence: CASSRGGSSRNTIYF.

This clonotype was recorded a few times. This rearrangement joins TRBV20-1 to TRBJ2-3; D remains ambiguous. Germline V gives CDR1 DFQATT, CDR2 SNEGSKA (reference sequence). The CDR3 is made up of 13 amino acids. Trimming stripped 3 bases from V and 9 bases from J, with 16 bases between. The CDR3 protein is CSASSGVPWTQYF. CDR3 bases: TGCAGTGCTAGTAGTGGTGTCCCGTGGACGCAGTATTTT.

The genes are TRBV4-1 and TRBJ2-3; D may be TRBD2 (5 bases). The germline CDR1 and CDR2 sequences are MGHRA and YSYEKL. The V and J ends lost 4 bases and 5 bases respectively, with 13 bases between them. The CDR3 is 14 residues long. The CDR3 region is CASSPFVEGDTQYF. The CDR3 DNA reads TGCGCCAGCAGCCCATTCGTAGAGGGAGATACGCAGTATTTT.

There are many counts of this clonotype. This chain links TRBV25-1 with TRBJ2-5; TRBD1 agrees at 7 bases. V gave up 3 bases and J gave up 5 bases; unmatched junction bases: 3. CDR1 and CDR2 from the germline V gene are MGHDK and SYGVNS. CDR3 length: 13 amino acids. The CDR3 protein is CASSDGQAETQYF. CDR3 bases: TGTGCCAGCAGTGACGGACAGGCCGAGACCCAGTACTTC. Full variable domain (rest looked up from reference TRBV25-1 and TRBJ2-5): EADIYQTPRYLVIGTGKKITLECSQTMGHDKMYWYQQDPGMELHLIHYSYGVNSTEKGDLSSESTVSRIRTEHFPLTLESARPSHTSQYLCASSDGQAETQYFGPGTRLLVL.

This clonotype was counted ten times or more. The chain couples TRBV7-2 to TRBJ2-1; 10 bases match TRBD2. Germline-derived CDR1 and CDR2 are SGHTA and FQGNSA. Losses at the gene ends were 5 bases for V and 3 bases for J; bases not matched to a gene: 13. CDR3 length: 18 amino acids. CDR3 protein: CASSPLQPSSGSYNEQFF. CDR3 nucleotide sequence: TGTGCCAGCAGCCCCCTCCAGCCTTCTAGCGGGAGCTACAATGAGCAGTTCTTC.

V and J are TRBV27 and TRBJ2-3; D tentatively reads TRBD1 or TRBD2 (5 bases each). The length of the CDR3 is 13 residues. The germline V gene has CDR1 MNHEY and CDR2 SMNVEV (reference sequence). Between the trimmed V and J ends, which lost 8 bases and 0 bases, there was a span of 9 bases. The CDR3 protein is CASGTGSTDTQYF. The CDR3 DNA follows: TGTGCCAGCGGGACGGGGAGCACAGATACGCAGTATTTT.

CDR3 nucleotides: TGTGCCAGCAGCTCGACAGGAGAGACCCAGTACTTC. This sequence encodes CASSSTGETQYF. The chain combines TRBV7-2 with TRBJ2-5; perhaps TRBD1 as D (6 bases). The length of the CDR3 is 12 residues. Per the germline V gene, CDR1 is SGHTA and CDR2 is FQGNSA. V lost 4 bases and J lost 4, with 7 bases in between.

This clonotype was detected ten times or more. The genes are TRBV7-8 and TRBJ1-5; D uncertain. Germline V lookup: CDR1 SGHVS, CDR2 FQNEAQ. V gave up 3 bases and J gave up 5 bases, with 11 bases separating them. The CDR3 runs to 14 residues. Written as DNA, the CDR3 is TGTGCCAGCAGCTTTGAGGGTTCCGATCAGCCCCAGCATTTT. Amino acid sequence: CASSFEGSDQPQHF.

The gene calls are TRBV15 and TRBJ2-5; D is undetermined. Germline lookup yields CDR1 LNHNV and CDR2 YYDKDF (reference sequence). V was trimmed by 0 bases and J by 0 bases, leaving 5 bases between them. This CDR3 region has 14 residues. The CDR3 DNA is TGTGCCACCAGCAGAGACTGGAACCAAGAGACCCAGTACTTC. Its protein is CATSRDWNQETQYF.

This clonotype was recorded many times. The chain employs TRBV7-2 and TRBJ1-2; D is unresolved. The V gene lost 5 bases and the J gene lost 8 bases, with 15 bases spanning the gap. CDR1 is SGHTA and CDR2 is FQGNSA in the germline V gene. The CDR3 covers 13 residues. The CDR3 sequence is CASSPPGIGGYTF. CDR3 in DNA: TGTGCCAGCAGCCCCCCAGGTATCGGGGGCTACACCTTC.

This clonotype was detected a few times. The rearrangement links TRBV6-4 to TRBJ2-3; tentatively, D is TRBD2 (5 bases). This CDR3 region has 13 residues. V was cut by 2 bases and J by 8 bases, with 11 bases left in between. CDR1 is MRHNA and CDR2 is SNTAGT in the germline V gene. The CDR3 sequence: CASSDDRRGTQYF. Written as DNA, the CDR3 is TGTGCCAGCAGTGACGACCGTCGGGGTACGCAGTATTTT.

The chain is built from TRBV29-1 and TRBJ2-1, with 7 bases identical to TRBD1. The CDR3 length is 14 residues. The germline gives CDR1 SQVTM, CDR2 ANQGSEA. V gave up 4 bases and J gave up 7 bases; unmatched junction bases: 10. The CDR3 region is CSVGSYRGGNEQFF. Here the CDR3 DNA reads TGCAGCGTTGGGTCCTACAGGGGCGGTAATGAGCAGTTCTTC.

This clonotype was seen repeatedly, ten times or more. The chain employs TRBV7-2 and TRBJ1-2; 9 nucleotides align to TRBD1. The CDR3 contains 14 residues. The V segment lost 1 base and the J segment 6 bases; nucleotides outside the gene matches: 3. Germline V gene sequence: CDR1 SGHTA, CDR2 FQGNSA. For the CDR3, the DNA is TGTGCCAGCAGCTTAGGGACAGGGGAAGATGGCTACACCTTC. Residues: CASSLGTGEDGYTF.

This clonotype was seen ten or more times. V and J are TRBV7-9 and TRBJ2-2; D gene ambiguous. V lost 5 bases and J lost 4, with 17 bases in between. This CDR3 comprises 16 residues. Germline V CDR1 and CDR2: SEHNR, FQNEAQ (reference sequence). Written as DNA, the CDR3 is TGTGCCAGCAGCCCAAGTGGCCAAGTGGGCACCGGGGAGCTGTTTTTT. It is translated as CASSPSGQVGTGELFF.

This clonotype was counted only a few times. The rearrangement joins TRBV6-1 to TRBJ2-1; 13 bases fit TRBD2. CDR1 and CDR2 (germline): MNHNS, SASEGT. V lost 8 bases to trimming and J lost 5 bases; unmatched junction nucleotides: 0. This CDR3 is built from 13 residues. The chain's CDR3 is CASGLAGDNEQFF. In nucleotides, the CDR3 is TGTGCCAGCGGACTAGCGGGAGACAATGAGCAGTTCTTC.

This clonotype was picked up a small number of times. The genes are TRBV10-3 and TRBJ2-1; D might be TRBD2 (6 bases). This CDR3 has 15 residues. Germline V gene lookup returns CDR1 ENHRY and CDR2 SYGVKD. Trimming pared 3 bases from V and 4 bases from J, leaving 13 bases between. Here the CDR3 reads CAISDSGLSYNEQFF. CDR3 bases: TGTGCCATCAGTGACAGCGGGCTTTCGTACAATGAGCAGTTCTTC.

Only a few counts were recorded for this clonotype. The rearrangement joins TRBV2 to TRBJ2-7, with 7 positions matching TRBD1. The germline V gene encodes CDR1 SNHLY and CDR2 FYNNEI. The CDR3 runs to 13 residues. Trimming cost V 6 bases and J 0 bases; bases outside gene matches: 2. DNA for the CDR3: TGTGCCAGCAGCGGGGACAGCTCCTACGAGCAGTACTTC. Encoded protein: CASSGDSSYEQYF.

This clonotype showed up many times. The chain uses TRBV19 and TRBJ2-3; D is unclear. This CDR3 is 16 amino acids long. With 3 bases removed from V and 3 bases from J, the gap between germline ends came to 16 bases. Germline V CDR1 and CDR2: LNHDA, SQIVND (reference sequence). CDR3 region: CASSINSGQNTDTQYF. CDR3 sequence (DNA): TGTGCCAGTAGTATCAATTCCGGGCAGAATACAGATACGCAGTATTTT.

The rearrangement uses TRBV4-1 and TRBJ1-1; D not certain. Trimming pared 0 bases from V and 7 bases from J, leaving 9 bases between. The CDR3 sequence is 13 residues long. Germline CDR1 and CDR2: MGHRA and YSYEKL. This CDR3 reads CASSQDRGFEAFF. CDR3 coding DNA: TGCGCCAGCAGCCAAGATAGAGGGTTTGAAGCTTTCTTT.

The chain joins TRBV29-1 to TRBJ2-7, with a tentative D call TRBD1 (6 bases). The germline V gene encodes CDR1 SQVTM and CDR2 ANQGSEA. This CDR3 has 10 residues. The V gene lost 6 bases and the J gene lost 7 bases, with 10 bases spanning the gap. The CDR3 DNA sequence: TGCAGCGTGAGGACAGAGGAGCAGTACTTC. Encoded protein: CSVRTEEQYF.

The rearrangement links TRBV12-3 or TRBV12-4 to TRBJ2-3; unclear D gene. The CDR3 contains 14 residues. Trimming removed 2 bases at V and 0 bases at J, with 6 bases between. The CDR3: CASSLRPSTDTQYF. DNA for the CDR3: TGTGCCAGCAGTTTAAGGCCTAGCACAGATACGCAGTATTTT.